Listed below are T cell receptor beta chains from one sample, sequenced in a study of T cell changes during pregnancy in multiple sclerosis. Profiled with immunoSEQ multiplex PCR; TCRdb holds only in-frame clones, not every one. Of around 15,000 clones in the sample, roughly 83% were seen once. The sample was CD8+ T cells from peripheral blood mononuclear cells, taken in the third trimester of pregnancy. These receptors originate from a female donor in good health, enrolled as a control in a pregnancy study. The CDR3 runs from the conserved cysteine through the conserved F or W. D genes are given only for firm matches. Size is stated for part of the rows, as once, few or many counts, or as a class when the clone is expanded.

size	V	D	J	DNA	CDR3
NA	TRBV29-1	TRBD1	TRBJ2-1	TGCAGCGCTGACGGGGACAGGGGGCGCTCCTACAATGAGCAGTTCTTC	CSADGDRGRSYNEQFF
NA	TRBV9	NA	TRBJ1-2	TGTGCCAGCAGCGCCGCTACCACAGGGATCTATGGCTACACCTTC	CASSAATTGIYGYTF
NA	TRBV7-8	NA	TRBJ2-5	TGTGCCAGCAGCCCGAAAAGGACAGTAGAAGAGACCCAGTACTTC	CASSPKRTVEETQYF
NA	TRBV19	NA	TRBJ2-7	TGTGCCAGTAGTATCCGGACTGCCTACGAGCAGTACTTC	CASSIRTAYEQYF
NA	TRBV21-1	NA	TRBJ2-1	TGTGCCAGCAGCAAATGTATGCCTAGCTCCTACAATGAGCAGTTCTTC	CASSKCMPSSYNEQFF
NA	TRBV29-1	NA	TRBJ2-5	TGCAGCGTTGTTGCAGGGGCCGAGACCCAGTACTTC	CSVVAGAETQYF
once	TRBV27	NA	TRBJ2-3	TGTGCCAGCAGTTTCCAACCAGCGGAGACCACAGATACGCAGTATTTT	CASSFQPAETTDTQYF
NA	TRBV7-9	TRBD1	TRBJ1-2	TGTGCCAGCAGCTGGTTGGACAGGCTCTATGGCTACACCTTC	CASSWLDRLYGYTF
NA	TRBV9	TRBD1	TRBJ2-7	TGTGCCAGCAGCGCAACAGGGGGATCGTACGAGCAGTACTTC	CASSATGGSYEQYF
once	TRBV5-6	TRBD1	TRBJ2-7	TGTGCCAGCAGCTTAACAGGGGGCCTCTCCTACGAGCAGTACTTC	CASSLTGGLSYEQYF